The rows below give T cell receptor beta chains drawn from one sample of a study of cytomegalovirus exposure and HLA in healthy donors. Clones were read by immunoSEQ multiplex PCR, and TCRdb kept only the in-frame ones, dropping some. The sample has some 110,000 clones; about 74% are singletons. The sequencing sample was made of PBMCs. All receptors come from a woman aged 45-65 years in good health and CMV-seropositive. Each CDR3 is given with its conserved first and last residue. Fields, in order: D gene, V gene, clone size, CDR3 length, J gene, CDR3 protein, CDR3 DNA. A D gene is named only where the DNA matches it firmly. A clone size is listed for some rows: how often the clone was seen (once, few, many), or a class if it is expanded.

.,TRBV20-1,.,11,TRBJ1-1,CSARGGPGAFF,TGCAGTGCTAGGGGGGGGCCCGGAGCTTTCTTT
.,TRBV7-9,.,14,TRBJ1-3,CASSLVVGENTIYF,TGTGCCAGCAGCTTAGTAGTAGGAGAAAACACCATATATTTT
TRBD1,TRBV6-5,.,15,TRBJ2-7,CASSYSLQGAYEQYF,TGTGCCAGCAGTTACTCTTTGCAGGGGGCTTACGAGCAGTACTTC
.,TRBV4-3,.,14,TRBJ1-2,CASSQGVEDYGYTF,TGCGCCAGCAGCCAAGGAGTCGAGGACTATGGCTACACCTTC
TRBD1,TRBV6-4,.,18,TRBJ2-2,CASSEQHAGTGYTGELFF,TGTGCCAGCAGTGAACAGCACGCGGGGACAGGGTACACCGGGGAGCTGTTTTTT
.,TRBV30,.,13,TRBJ1-2,CAWSPGQDYGYTF,TGTGCCTGGAGCCCCGGACAAGACTATGGCTACACCTTC
TRBD1,TRBV7-2,few,13,TRBJ1-2,CASSSGQGGGYTF,TGTGCCAGCAGCTCCGGACAGGGTGGTGGCTACACCTTC
.,TRBV7-9,.,17,TRBJ2-3,CASSPADRAFSTDTQYF,TGTGCCAGCAGCCCGGCGGACAGAGCATTTAGCACAGATACGCAGTATTTT
.,TRBV5-4,.,14,TRBJ2-5,CASNLVTSQETQYF,TGTGCCAGCAACTTGGTTACTAGCCAAGAGACCCAGTACTTC
.,TRBV28,.,14,TRBJ1-4,CASSFRGKDEKLFF,TGTGCCAGCAGCTTTAGGGGGAAGGATGAAAAACTGTTTTTT
.,TRBV19,.,16,TRBJ2-7,CASSISGSAINYEQYF,TGTGCCAGTAGTATTTCGGGGTCCGCGATAAACTACGAGCAGTACTTC
.,TRBV5-1,once,14,TRBJ1-1,CASSLGRLNTEAFF,TGCGCCAGCAGCTTGGGTAGATTGAACACTGAAGCTTTCTTT
TRBD1,TRBV28,.,15,TRBJ1-2,CASSFGTGGGYGYTF,TGTGCCAGCAGTTTCGGGACAGGGGGAGGCTATGGCTACACCTTC
.,TRBV19,few,16,TRBJ2-3,CASSIRGGGYADTQYF,TGTGCCAGTAGTATACGGGGAGGGGGTTATGCAGATACGCAGTATTTT
.,TRBV7-2,.,13,TRBJ2-1,CASSLTFVYEQFF,TGTGCCAGCAGCTTAACTTTCGTGTATGAGCAGTTCTTC
TRBD1,TRBV29-1,.,13,TRBJ2-3,CSARTGGTDTQYF,TGCAGCGCCAGGACAGGGGGCACAGATACGCAGTATTTT
.,TRBV5-1,.,15,TRBJ2-4,CASSEGAPAKNIQYF,TGCGCCAGCAGCGAAGGGGCGCCAGCCAAAAACATTCAGTACTTC
TRBD1,TRBV5-6,.,15,TRBJ1-2,CASSLEGTGVGGYTF,TGTGCCAGCAGCTTGGAGGGGACAGGGGTCGGTGGCTACACCTTC
.,TRBV15,.,14,TRBJ2-2,CATSRKQGTGELFF,TGTGCCACCAGCAGAAAACAGGGCACCGGGGAGCTGTTTTTT
TRBD1,TRBV6-5,few,14,TRBJ1-1,CASSYTGARAEAFF,TGTGCCAGCAGTTATACAGGGGCGAGGGCTGAAGCTTTCTTT
.,TRBV21-1,.,15,TRBJ2-5,CASSKGGSGMETQYF,TGTGCCAGCAGCAAAGGGGGCTCAGGCATGGAGACCCAGTACTTC
TRBD1,TRBV18,.,15,TRBJ2-7,CASSPATGGAYEQYF,TGTGCCAGCTCACCGGCAACAGGGGGAGCCTACGAGCAGTACTTC
TRBD1,TRBV7-2,.,15,TRBJ2-7,CASSLVGRGQDEQYF,TGTGCCAGCAGCTTAGTTGGCAGGGGGCAAGACGAGCAGTACTTC
.,TRBV19,.,15,TRBJ2-7,CASSISSLTGYEQYF,TGTGCCAGTAGTATTTCGAGCCTCACCGGGTACGAGCAGTACTTC
.,TRBV6-5,.,14,TRBJ2-3,CASSYSPGQDTQYF,TGTGCCAGCAGTTACTCTCCAGGTCAGGATACGCAGTATTTT
TRBD1,TRBV20-1,.,11,TRBJ1-2,CSATTGVGYTF,TGCAGTGCAACGACAGGGGTCGGCTACACCTTC
.,TRBV10-2,.,17,TRBJ1-6,CASSVEPANSYNSPLHF,TGCGCCAGCAGTGTGGAGCCGGCTAACTCCTATAATTCACCCCTCCACTTT
TRBD1,TRBV28,.,16,TRBJ1-5,CASSLWRGQGGQPQHF,TGTGCCAGCAGTTTATGGCGTGGACAGGGGGGTCAGCCCCAGCATTTT
TRBD2,TRBV15,few,16,TRBJ2-7,CATSRRTSGSSYEQYF,TGTGCCACCAGCAGACGTACTAGCGGGAGCTCCTACGAGCAGTACTTC
TRBD1,TRBV7-2,.,14,TRBJ1-5,CASSRDSSYQPQHF,TGTGCCAGCAGCCGGGACAGCAGCTATCAGCCCCAGCATTTT
.,TRBV7-9,once,14,TRBJ1-2,CASSPGETPIGYTF,TGTGCCAGCAGTCCGGGGGAGACACCGATAGGGTACACCTTC